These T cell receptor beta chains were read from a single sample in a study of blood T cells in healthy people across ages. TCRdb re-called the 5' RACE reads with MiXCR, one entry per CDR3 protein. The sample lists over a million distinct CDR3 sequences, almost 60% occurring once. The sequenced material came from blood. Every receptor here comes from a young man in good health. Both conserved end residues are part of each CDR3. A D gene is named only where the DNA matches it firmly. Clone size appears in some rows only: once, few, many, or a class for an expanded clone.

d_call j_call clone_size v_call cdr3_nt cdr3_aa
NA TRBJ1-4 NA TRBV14 TGTGCCAGCAGCCCGACTGGACAGCTTGAAAAACTGTTTTTT CASSPTGQLEKLFF
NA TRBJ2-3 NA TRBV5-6 TGTGCCAGCAGCTTGGCCTTGGACAGAAGCACAGATACGCAGTATTTT CASSLALDRSTDTQYF
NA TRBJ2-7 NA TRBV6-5 TGTGCCACTCTAGCGCTGAGCTCCTACGAGCAGTACTTC CATLALSSYEQYF
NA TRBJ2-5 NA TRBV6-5 TGTGCCAGCAGTTACTCGGCAGCACAAGAGACCCAGTACTTC CASSYSAAQETQYF
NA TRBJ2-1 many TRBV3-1 TGTGCCAGCAGCCCTTCCGGGGGCGAGCAGTTCTTC CASSPSGGEQFF
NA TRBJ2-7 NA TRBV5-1 TGCGCCAGCAGGTACAACTCCGCCGGGTGGTACTTC CASRYNSAGWYF
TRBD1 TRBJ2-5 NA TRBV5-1 TGCGCCAGCAGCTGGGACAGCCAAGGAGAGACCCAGTACTTC CASSWDSQGETQYF
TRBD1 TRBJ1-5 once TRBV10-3 TGTGCCATGAGTGTCGGGACAGAGAATCAGCCCCAGCATTTT CAMSVGTENQPQHF
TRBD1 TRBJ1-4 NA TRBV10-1 TGCGCCAGCAGTGAGTGGACAGGGGAAAATGAAAAACTGTTTTTT CASSEWTGENEKLFF
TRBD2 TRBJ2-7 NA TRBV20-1 TGCAGTGCAACGCCGGGGGGGAGAGGCTCCTACGAGCAGTACTTC CSATPGGRGSYEQYF
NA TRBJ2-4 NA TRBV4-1 TGCGCCAGCAGCTCCCCCTCGAGTCCCATTCAGTACTTC CASSSPSSPIQYF